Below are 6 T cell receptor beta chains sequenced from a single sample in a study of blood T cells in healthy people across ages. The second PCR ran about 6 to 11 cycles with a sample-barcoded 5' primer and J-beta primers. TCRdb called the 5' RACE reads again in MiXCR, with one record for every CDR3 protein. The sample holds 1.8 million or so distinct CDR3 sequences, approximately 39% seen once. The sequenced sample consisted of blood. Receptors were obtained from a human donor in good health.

CDR3 protein: CASSLWQDGGRTETQYF. CDR3 DNA sequence: TGTGCCAGCAGTTTATGGCAGGACGGGGGTAGAACGGAGACCCAGTACTTC. This sequence joins TRBV12-3 or TRBV12-4 and TRBJ2-5, with TRBD2 as a possible D gene (6 bases). V gave up 2 bases and J gave up 5 bases, with 21 bases separating them. The CDR3 is made up of 17 amino acids.

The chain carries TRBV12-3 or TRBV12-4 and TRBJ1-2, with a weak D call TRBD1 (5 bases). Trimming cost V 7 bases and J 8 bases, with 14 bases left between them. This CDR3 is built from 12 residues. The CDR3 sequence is CASKPTEEGYTF. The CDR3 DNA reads TGTGCCAGCAAACCGACAGAGGAAGGCTACACCTTC.

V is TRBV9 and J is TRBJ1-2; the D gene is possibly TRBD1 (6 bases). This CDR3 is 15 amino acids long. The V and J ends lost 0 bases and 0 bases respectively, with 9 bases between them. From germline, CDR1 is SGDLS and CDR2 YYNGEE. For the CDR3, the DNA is TGTGCCAGCAGCGTAGCACAGGGATCTAACTATGGCTACACCTTC. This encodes CASSVAQGSNYGYTF.

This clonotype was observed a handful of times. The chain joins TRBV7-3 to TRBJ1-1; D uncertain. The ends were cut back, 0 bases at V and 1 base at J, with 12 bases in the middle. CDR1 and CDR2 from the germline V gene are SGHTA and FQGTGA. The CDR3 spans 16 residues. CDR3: CASSLTPTGENTEAFF. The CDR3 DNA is TGTGCCAGCAGCTTAACACCAACTGGGGAGAACACTGAAGCTTTCTTT.

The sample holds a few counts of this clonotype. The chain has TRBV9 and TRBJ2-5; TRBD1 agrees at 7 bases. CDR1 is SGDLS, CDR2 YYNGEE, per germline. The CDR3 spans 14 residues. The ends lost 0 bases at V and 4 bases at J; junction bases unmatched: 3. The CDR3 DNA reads TGTGCCAGCAGCGTAGGGACAGGAAGAGAGACCCAGTACTTC. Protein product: CASSVGTGRETQYF.

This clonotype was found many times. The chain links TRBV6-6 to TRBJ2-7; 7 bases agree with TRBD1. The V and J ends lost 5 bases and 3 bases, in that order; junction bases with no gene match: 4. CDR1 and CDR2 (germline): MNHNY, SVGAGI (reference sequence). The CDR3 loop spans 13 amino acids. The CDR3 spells CASSRDSNYEQYF. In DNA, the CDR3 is TGTGCCAGCAGTAGGGACAGTAACTACGAGCAGTACTTC.